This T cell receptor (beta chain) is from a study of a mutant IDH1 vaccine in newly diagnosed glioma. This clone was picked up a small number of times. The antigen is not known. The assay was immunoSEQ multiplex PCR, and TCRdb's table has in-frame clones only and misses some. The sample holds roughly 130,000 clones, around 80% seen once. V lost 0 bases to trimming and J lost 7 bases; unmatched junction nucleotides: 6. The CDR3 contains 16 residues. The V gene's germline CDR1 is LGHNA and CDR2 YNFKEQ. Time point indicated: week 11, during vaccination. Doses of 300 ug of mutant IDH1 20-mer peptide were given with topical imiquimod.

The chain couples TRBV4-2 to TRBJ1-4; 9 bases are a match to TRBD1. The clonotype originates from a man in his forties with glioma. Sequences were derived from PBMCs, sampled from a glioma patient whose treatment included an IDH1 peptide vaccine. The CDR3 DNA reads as TGTGCCAGCAGCCAAGATCTAGGACAGGGGAGTGAAAAACTGTTTTTT. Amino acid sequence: CASSQDLGQGSEKLFF.